Listed here are 31 T cell receptor beta chains from one sample, sequenced in a study of blood T cell repertoires in COVID-19. Data came from immunoSEQ multiplex PCR; TCRdb stores just in-frame clones and leaves some out. There are over 250,000 clones in the sample; about 89% occur only once, and around 13% lies in the top ten. Sample: peripheral blood. These receptors were taken from a woman aged 55 to 70 with acute or convalescent COVID-19.

This clone was observed a single time. V and J are TRBV21-1 and TRBJ2-7; TRBD1 is taken as the D call from the table, unchecked against the DNA. TRBV21-1 is listed as a pseudogene. There are 16 residues in the CDR3. DNA for the CDR3: TGTGGAAGTGCGGTCCAGGACAGGGAGAAACGCTACGAGCAGTACTTC. It specifies CGSAVQDREKRYEQYF.

The rearrangement links TRBV27 to TRBJ2-2; 8 bases match TRBD1. V shed 2 bases and J 5 bases; nucleotides not matched to a gene: 7. Germline lookup yields CDR1 MNHEY and CDR2 SMNVEV (reference sequence). The CDR3 loop spans 16 amino acids. In nucleotides, the CDR3 is TGTGCCAGCAGTTTACCCCGGACAGGGAAGACCGGGGAGCTGTTTTTT. This translates into CASSLPRTGKTGELFF.

The chain uses TRBV6-5 and TRBJ1-1; D not resolved. With 2 bases removed from V and 0 bases from J, the gap between germline ends came to 13 bases. This CDR3 is 16 amino acids long. Germline CDR1 MNHEY, CDR2 SVGAGI. DNA for the CDR3: TGTGCCAGCAGTTACGGGCAGGCAATTTTGAACACTGAAGCTTTCTTT. This gives the protein CASSYGQAILNTEAFF.

V is TRBV27 and J is TRBJ1-6; the D gene is possibly TRBD1 (5 bases). V lost 4 bases and J 7 bases, leaving 11 bases between the germline ends. The CDR3 runs to 14 residues. CDR1 is MNHEY and CDR2 is SMNVEV in the germline V gene (reference sequence). The DNA for the CDR3 is TGTGCCAGCAGTTCCAGGGTCTTGAATTCACCCCTCCACTTT. Its protein is CASSSRVLNSPLHF.

The chain couples TRBV7-8 to TRBJ1-2; maybe TRBD1 (5 bases). V shed 5 bases and J shed 5 bases, with 18 bases lying between them. Per germline, CDR1 SGHVS and CDR2 FQNEAQ. The CDR3 runs to 15 residues. The CDR3 region is CASSPRLGGGYGYTF. CDR3 nucleotide sequence: TGTGCCAGCAGCCCTCGACTGGGGGGGGGATATGGCTACACCTTC.

CDR3 loop: CASSSGTEETQYF. The DNA of the CDR3 is TGTGCCAGCAGCTCCGGGACAGAAGAGACCCAGTACTTC. V gene TRBV7-9 combines with J gene TRBJ2-5; TRBD1 matches 7 bases. CDR3 length: 13 residues. V was pared by 4 bases and J by 3 bases, with 2 bases of the junction left unmatched. Per the germline V gene, CDR1 is SEHNR and CDR2 is FQNEAQ (reference sequence).

This clone was observed a single time. This rearrangement joins TRBV5-4 to TRBJ2-1, with 11 bases matching TRBD2. After removal of 1 base from V and 0 bases from J, the junction contained 3 bases not matched to a gene. This CDR3 is 17 amino acids long. Germline loops: CDR1 SGHNT, CDR2 YYREEE (reference sequence). The CDR3 nucleotides are TGTGCCAGCAGCTTGCCTACTAGCGGGGGCTCCTACAATGAGCAGTTCTTC. It yields the protein CASSLPTSGGSYNEQFF.

The rearrangement links TRBV4-1 to TRBJ1-4; D is possibly TRBD1 (6 bases). The CDR3 consists of 15 residues. CDR1 MGHRA and CDR2 YSYEKL come from the germline V gene. Trimming stripped 3 bases from V and 5 bases from J, with 13 bases between. CDR3 residues: CASSQIYQGNEKLFF. The DNA of the CDR3 is TGCGCCAGCAGCCAGATCTATCAGGGGAATGAAAAACTGTTTTTT.

CDR3 sequence (DNA): TGTGCCAGGGTTTACAGGAATGAGCAGTTCTTC. Translating it yields CARVYRNEQFF. The gene calls are TRBV9 and TRBJ2-1; D is perhaps TRBD1 (5 bases). Germline V gene lookup returns CDR1 SGDLS and CDR2 YYNGEE. Trimming shortened V by 8 bases and J by 7 bases, and 10 bases separated the two germline ends. CDR3 length: 11 residues.

This clone was seen once. The chain recombines TRBV5-4 with TRBJ1-2, with D perhaps TRBD1 (6 bases). V shed 5 bases and J shed 2 bases, with 22 bases lying between them. Germline-derived CDR1 and CDR2 are SGHNT and YYREEE (reference sequence). CDR3 length: 17 amino acids. CDR3 in DNA: TGTGCCAGCAGGCGGGGGGTAGGGGGAGACGGGAACTATGGCTACACCTTC. Its protein product is CASRRGVGGDGNYGYTF.

The gene calls are TRBV10-3 and TRBJ2-7; 7 nucleotides align to TRBD2. The CDR3 has 15 amino acids. Per the germline V gene, CDR1 is ENHRY and CDR2 is SYGVKD. Germline trimming cut 3 bases from V and 6 bases from J; bases unmatched to any gene: 11. CDR3 sequence reads: CAISDRAGPVPEQYF. The DNA of the CDR3 is TGTGCCATCAGTGACCGAGCGGGGCCCGTCCCCGAGCAGTACTTC.

The chain couples TRBV9 to TRBJ1-2; 8 bases map to TRBD1. J gave up 5 bases and V 4 bases, and 10 bases lay outside the gene matches. The CDR3 sequence is 15 residues long. The germline V gene has CDR1 SGDLS and CDR2 YYNGEE. The CDR3 DNA reads as TGTGCCAGCAGCCCCGGGACAGGCGTACTATATGGCTACACCTTC. It codes for CASSPGTGVLYGYTF.

V is TRBV29-1 and J is TRBJ2-3, with D tentatively TRBD2 (6 bases). This CDR3 has 14 residues. V was shortened by 1 base and J by 3 bases, with 11 bases between the two germline ends. Germline V lookup: CDR1 SQVTM, CDR2 ANQGSEA. The CDR3 protein is CSVEVGGVTDTQYF. The CDR3 DNA reads TGCAGCGTTGAAGTAGGCGGGGTAACAGATACGCAGTATTTT.

V and J are TRBV29-1 and TRBJ1-1, with 7 bases lining up with TRBD1. J gave up 1 base and V 7 bases, and 9 bases lay outside the gene matches. The CDR3 has 14 amino acids. The germline gives CDR1 SQVTM, CDR2 ANQGSEA. The CDR3 reads CSAGTRGRNTEAFF. The CDR3 DNA is TGCAGCGCAGGGACCAGGGGGAGGAACACTGAAGCTTTCTTT.

This clone was seen just once. This chain links TRBV3-1 (or the pseudogene TRBV3-2) with TRBJ1-3, with TRBD1 as a possible D gene (6 bases). The CDR3 is 17 amino acids. Per germline, CDR1 LGHDT and CDR2 YNNKEL (reference sequence). The V and J ends lost 0 bases and 0 bases respectively, with 12 bases between them. CDR3 residues: CASSQDRGNSSGNTIYF. As DNA, the CDR3 is TGTGCCAGCAGCCAAGATAGGGGGAACAGCTCTGGAAACACCATATATTTT.

CDR3 residues: CASSLSGLPNYGYTF. Here the CDR3 DNA reads TGTGCCAGCAGTTTATCGGGACTGCCTAACTATGGCTACACCTTC. The V gene is TRBV28, the J gene TRBJ1-2, with D possibly TRBD1 on 5 matching bases. Germline-derived CDR1 and CDR2 are MDHEN and SYDVKM. Between the trimmed V and J ends, which lost 1 base and 0 bases, there was a span of 9 bases. This CDR3 has 15 amino acids.

The gene calls are TRBV5-5 and TRBJ1-1, with D perhaps matching TRBD1 (6 bases). The V end was cut by 4 bases, the J end by 0 bases, with 13 bases between. The CDR3 runs to 15 residues. Germline-derived CDR1 and CDR2 are SGHKS and YYEKEE (reference sequence). DNA for the CDR3: TGTGCCAGCAGCGGACCACAGGGAATGAACACTGAAGCTTTCTTT. It is translated as CASSGPQGMNTEAFF. Filled out from reference TRBV5-5 and TRBJ1-1, the complete variable domain reads DAGVTQSPTHLIKTRGQQVTLRCSPISGHKSVSWYQQVLGQGPQFIFQYYEKEERGRGNFPDRFSARQFPNYSSELNVNALLLGDSALYLCASSGPQGMNTEAFFGQGTRLTVV.

The V and J genes are TRBV18 and TRBJ1-1; D perhaps matches TRBD1 (5 bases). Deletions cut 2 bases from V and 4 bases from J, with 11 bases between. CDR3 size: 14 residues. Germline V gene data show CDR1 as KGHSH and CDR2 as LQKENI. As DNA, the CDR3 is TGTGCCAGCTCACCAAGGGGTGCGCGCACTGAAGCTTTCTTT. It is translated as CASSPRGARTEAFF.

This clone came up once. The chain combines TRBV5-1 with TRBJ2-2, with 8 bases identical to TRBD1. Losses at the gene ends were 4 bases for V and 1 base for J; bases not matched to a gene: 9. The CDR3 loop spans 17 amino acids. Germline-derived CDR1 and CDR2 are SGHRS and YFSETQ. The DNA for the CDR3 is TGCGCCAGCAGCGGAACTCCGGGACAGGAGAACACCGGGGAGCTGTTTTTT. Protein: CASSGTPGQENTGELFF.

This chain uses TRBV4-2 with TRBJ1-1; TRBD1 aligns across 8 bases. CDR3 size: 14 residues. Germline values: CDR1 LGHNA, CDR2 YNFKEQ. J was trimmed by 7 bases and V by 6 bases; bases with no gene match: 10. Here the CDR3 DNA reads TGTGCCAGCAGTCGCGAGAGGACAGGGAGTGAAGCTTTCTTT. Protein sequence: CASSRERTGSEAFF.

CDR3 nucleotides: TGTGCCAGCAGCCCCCTATTGGAGACTGAAGCTTTCTTT. Translating gives CASSPLLETEAFF. V is TRBV28 and J is TRBJ1-1; D is unresolved. Deletions cut 6 bases from V and 5 bases from J, with 13 bases between. The CDR3 has 13 amino acids. Germline V gene lookup returns CDR1 MDHEN and CDR2 SYDVKM. The variable domain in full, completed from reference TRBV28 and TRBJ1-1, reads DVKVTQSSRYLVKRTGEKVFLECVQDMDHENMFWYRQDPGLGLRLIYFSYDVKMKEKGDIPEGYSVSREKKERFSLILESASTNQTSMYLCASSPLLETEAFFGQGTRLTVV.

This chain connects TRBV15 to TRBJ1-2, with D unresolved. V gave up 0 bases and J gave up 4 bases, with 15 bases separating them. This CDR3 is built from 16 residues. Looked up from germline, CDR1 is LNHNV and CDR2 is YYDKDF (reference sequence). The CDR3 nucleotides read TGTGCCACCAGCAGAGATTTACAGCCTCCAGGCTATGGCTACACCTTC. As protein: CATSRDLQPPGYGYTF.

The chain couples TRBV28 to TRBJ2-7, with a weak D call TRBD1 (5 bases). This CDR3 is built from 13 residues. Germline-derived CDR1 and CDR2 are MDHEN and SYDVKM. With 8 bases removed from V and 4 bases from J, the gap between germline ends came to 15 bases. As DNA, the CDR3 is TGTGCCAGCGTCAGGGCAGGGTCTTACGAGCAGTACTTC. It specifies CASVRAGSYEQYF.

V and J are TRBV7-3 and TRBJ2-1, with TRBD2 identical over 7 bases. This CDR3 has 13 residues. V was pared by 5 bases and J by 5 bases, with 3 bases of the junction left unmatched. From germline, CDR1 is SGHTA and CDR2 FQGTGA. CDR3 sequence (DNA): TGTGCCAGCAGCCGGGACTACGACAATGAGCAGTTCTTC. The encoded protein is CASSRDYDNEQFF. Filled out from reference TRBV7-3 and TRBJ2-1, the complete variable domain reads GAGVSQTPSNKVTEKGKYVELRCDPISGHTALYWYRQSLGQGPEFLIYFQGTGAADDSGLPNDRFFAVRPEGSVSTLKIQRTERGDSAVYLCASSRDYDNEQFFGPGTRLTVL.

The chain couples TRBV5-6 to TRBJ2-2; tentatively, D is TRBD2 (6 bases). The V end was cut by 6 bases, the J end by 2 bases, with 11 bases between. The length of the CDR3 is 14 residues. Germline lookup yields CDR1 SGHDT and CDR2 YYEEEE. The CDR3 reads CASTRDSNTGELFF. CDR3 coding DNA: TGTGCCAGCACCAGGGACTCCAACACCGGGGAGCTGTTTTTT.

This sequence joins TRBV14 and TRBJ2-7, with D tentatively TRBD1 (5 bases). CDR3 length: 11 amino acids. V lost 3 bases, J lost 12 bases, and 12 bases lay in between. In germline, CDR1 is SGHDN, CDR2 FVKESK. The CDR3 DNA reads as TGTGCCAGCAGCCACCAGGGAAAGTGGTACTTC. Translated: CASSHQGKWYF.

The J gene is TRBJ2-2, the V gene TRBV5-6; perhaps TRBD1 as D (6 bases). CDR1 is SGHDT and CDR2 is YYEEEE in the germline V gene. This CDR3 spans 16 amino acids. Trimming pared 2 bases from V and 5 bases from J, leaving 16 bases between. CDR3 in DNA: TGTGCCAGCAGCTTCGGCCAGGGGATTTATACCGGGGAGCTGTTTTTT. It specifies CASSFGQGIYTGELFF.

This clone came up a few times. The chain has TRBV7-8 and TRBJ2-7; 8 bases match TRBD1. V was clipped by 1 base and J by 6 bases; unmatched bases: 5. Germline CDR1 reads SGHVS; CDR2 reads FQNEAQ. The CDR3 consists of 14 residues. The CDR3 spells CASSLDQGASEQYF. The CDR3 bases are TGTGCCAGCAGCTTAGATCAGGGGGCGAGCGAGCAGTACTTC.

The chain is built from TRBV10-3 and TRBJ1-2, with D tentatively TRBD1 (6 bases). V lost 6 bases and J 0 bases, leaving 8 bases between the germline ends. Germline CDR1 and CDR2: ENHRY and SYGVKD. CDR3 length equals 13 residues. The CDR3 protein is CAIRRTANYGYTF. The CDR3 nucleotides read TGTGCCATCAGGAGGACAGCTAACTATGGCTACACCTTC.

The J gene is TRBJ1-1, the V gene TRBV19; unclear D gene. V was pared by 6 bases and J by 4 bases, with 12 bases between. Per germline, CDR1 LNHDA and CDR2 SQIVND (reference sequence). The CDR3 has 13 residues. CDR3 coding DNA: TGTGCCAGTAGCGGCGTGACTGGCACTGAAGCTTTCTTT. Protein sequence: CASSGVTGTEAFF.

This clone occurred once. The chain combines TRBV10-3 with TRBJ2-7, with 9 bases matching TRBD1. Germline CDR1 ENHRY, CDR2 SYGVKD. The CDR3 contains 16 residues. Trimming removed 3 bases from V and 2 bases from J; junction bases left unmatched: 8. In DNA form, the CDR3 reads TGTGCCATCAGTGACTACCGGGACAGGGCCCCCTACGAGCAGTACTTC. Amino acids: CAISDYRDRAPYEQYF.